This T cell receptor beta chain was profiled in a study of vaccination effects on CD4 cells after COVID-19. Findings of the study overall: Substantial clonal contraction characterized both infection- and vaccine-induced clones late after vaccination. Healthy vaccine recipients' vaccine-induced clones were almost all SARS-CoV-2 mono-reactive.

To note about this clone: Antigen specificity is unknown.

Before any sequencing was done, the ViraFEST assay used viral peptide pools to expand antigen-specific CD4+ T cells. Once cultured for approximately ten days, the cells underwent separation to obtain CD4+ T cells. Vaccine recipients had no previous SARS-CoV-2 infection; their nucleocapsid antibodies were negative. This CDR3 has 14 residues. Germline trimming cut 4 bases from V and 5 bases from J; bases unmatched to any gene: 4. The germline V gene has CDR1 SGHDT and CDR2 YYEEEE. Measured with immunoSEQ multiplex PCR; TCRdb has only the in-frame clones, and not every one. This sample carries roughly 23,000 clones, approximately 70% of them seen once, and the ten largest clones take 11%.

The V and J genes are TRBV5-6 and TRBJ1-5; 9 nucleotides align to TRBD1. This receptor was taken from a human donor who received a COVID-19 vaccine. Sequencing used CD4+ T cells from PBMCs cultured with HCoV-NL63 spike peptides, obtained before COVID-19 vaccination. CDR3: CASSIRTGDQPQHF. DNA of the CDR3: TGTGCCAGCAGCATCAGGACAGGGGATCAGCCCCAGCATTTT.